Presented here are 19 T cell receptor beta chains from one specimen sequenced in a study of monozygotic twins with cystic fibrosis. Clones were read by immunoSEQ multiplex PCR, and TCRdb kept only the in-frame ones, dropping some. Among 25,000 to 35,000 clones listed, approximately 86% were seen once. Source material: blood. These receptors originate from a girl aged 2 to 9 with cystic fibrosis.

CDR3 DNA sequence: TGTGCCACCAGCAGAGATAGGGGGAATGAGCAGTTCTTC. As protein: CATSRDRGNEQFF. This sequence joins TRBV15 and TRBJ2-1; perhaps TRBD1 as D (6 bases). Trimming shortened V by 0 bases and J by 7 bases, and 7 bases separated the two germline ends. Germline V gene sequence: CDR1 LNHNV, CDR2 YYDKDF (reference sequence). The CDR3 has 13 residues.

V is TRBV5-1 and J is TRBJ2-1; 11 nucleotides agree with TRBD1. This CDR3 is built from 16 residues. V shed 7 bases and J 2 bases; nucleotides not matched to a gene: 8. CDR1 and CDR2 (germline): SGHRS, YFSETQ. The CDR3, as DNA: TGCGCCAGCGAGGACAGGGGGCATTTCCCCTACAATGAGCAGTTCTTC. This encodes CASEDRGHFPYNEQFF.

This clone appeared a single time. V is TRBV18 and J is TRBJ1-5; TRBD1 aligns across 7 bases. This CDR3 is 18 amino acids long. The V gene's germline CDR1 is KGHSH and CDR2 LQKENI. Unmatched junction bases numbered 19, after V lost 6 bases and J lost 5 bases. In nucleotides, the CDR3 is TGTGCCAGCTCCGTACGGCCGCCCGGGGACAGTTTTTATCAGCCCCAGCATTTT. This encodes CASSVRPPGDSFYQPQHF.

The CDR3 sequence is CASSRNPGQGAYEQYF. DNA for the CDR3: TGTGCCAGCAGCCGAAACCCGGGACAGGGGGCTTACGAGCAGTACTTC. The V call is TRBV5-6, the J call TRBJ2-7, with 12 bases aligning to TRBD1. After removal of 4 bases from V and 4 bases from J, the junction contained 9 bases not matched to a gene. Looked up from germline, CDR1 is SGHDT and CDR2 is YYEEEE. CDR3 size: 16 residues.

The gene calls are TRBV9 and TRBJ2-7, with 12 nucleotides matching TRBD2. CDR1 SGDLS and CDR2 YYNGEE come from the germline V gene. The length of the CDR3 is 14 residues. J was trimmed by 5 bases and V by 3 bases; bases with no gene match: 3. The CDR3 loop is CASSGLAGDHEQYF. The CDR3 DNA sequence: TGTGCCAGCAGCGGACTAGCGGGAGACCACGAGCAGTACTTC.

CDR3 in DNA: TGTGCCAGTAGTATTTCCGGGAGCCCATCCTACGAGCAGTACTTC. Protein product: CASSISGSPSYEQYF. The gene calls are TRBV19 and TRBJ2-7, with D possibly matching TRBD2 (6 bases). Germline V lookup: CDR1 LNHDA, CDR2 SQIVND (reference sequence). V lost 3 bases to trimming and J lost 1 base, with 13 bases between them. The CDR3 is 15 amino acids.

This chain links TRBV5-1 with TRBJ1-2; no reliable D call. Germline lookup yields CDR1 SGHRS and CDR2 YFSETQ. V lost 2 bases, J lost 0 bases, and 11 bases lay in between. The CDR3 totals 15 residues. The CDR3 region has the DNA TGCGCCAGCAGCTTTGGAGACGCAGCTAACTATGGCTACACCTTC. This encodes CASSFGDAANYGYTF.

V is TRBV27 and J is TRBJ2-5, with 8 positions matching TRBD2. Germline trimming cut 6 bases from V and 1 base from J; bases unmatched to any gene: 19. From germline, CDR1 is MNHEY and CDR2 SMNVEV (reference sequence). CDR3 length: 19 amino acids. This CDR3 reads CASSPLRSSGFQVQETQYF. CDR3 sequence (DNA): TGTGCCAGCAGCCCCCTCAGGTCTAGCGGGTTCCAAGTCCAAGAGACCCAGTACTTC.

This rearrangement joins TRBV10-3 to TRBJ2-1, with a possible D match to TRBD2 (6 bases). This CDR3 region has 15 residues. V was trimmed by 4 bases and J by 7 bases, leaving 17 bases between them. The germline CDR1 and CDR2 sequences are ENHRY and SYGVKD. The CDR3 coding sequence is TGTGCCATCAGTGTCGGAAACGGGAGATATAATGAGCAGTTCTTC. Its protein is CAISVGNGRYNEQFF.

The chain carries TRBV5-4 and TRBJ2-3, with D possibly matching TRBD2 (6 bases). The CDR3 extends over 15 amino acids. In germline, CDR1 is SGHNT, CDR2 YYREEE (reference sequence). The germline V and J ends were trimmed by 5 bases and 4 bases, with 17 bases remaining between them. The CDR3 DNA follows: TGTGCCAGCAGGCCGGACTGGAGGGTACCAGATACGCAGTATTTT. Its translation: CASRPDWRVPDTQYF.

The V call is TRBV10-3, the J call TRBJ2-2; D unclear. V lost 5 bases, J lost 6 bases, and 13 bases lay in between. Germline V gene sequence: CDR1 ENHRY, CDR2 SYGVKD. The CDR3 consists of 14 residues. The CDR3 DNA sequence: TGTGCCATCAGTACGCTGACCGCTGCCGGGGAGCTGTTTTTT. It specifies CAISTLTAAGELFF.

The rearrangement links TRBV30 to TRBJ1-1; D remains unclear. Germline assignment: CDR1 GTSNPN and CDR2 SVGIG (reference sequence). Deletions cut 0 bases from V and 3 bases from J, with 23 bases between. The CDR3 is 18 residues long. The CDR3 loop is CAWSVPGQVRFWDTEAFF. DNA of the CDR3: TGTGCCTGGAGTGTACCTGGGCAGGTTAGATTTTGGGACACTGAAGCTTTCTTT.

The chain employs TRBV5-4 and TRBJ1-1, with D hard to call. Trimming left V 3 bases short and J 2 bases short, with 17 bases between. Germline values: CDR1 SGHNT, CDR2 YYREEE (reference sequence). The CDR3 is made up of 16 amino acids. The CDR3 coding sequence is TGTGCCAGCAGCTACCTAGGTCGGGCAGGAAACACTGAAGCTTTCTTT. Amino acid sequence: CASSYLGRAGNTEAFF.

CDR3 bases: TGTGCCAGCAGCGGCCGGGACAAACAGTTTGCTAAGTCGGCTTTCTTT. Translated: CASSGRDKQFAKSAFF. The J gene is TRBJ1-1, the V gene TRBV5-4; TRBD1 is a possible D gene (6 bases). The CDR3 covers 16 residues. Germline V CDR1 and CDR2: SGHNT, YYREEE (reference sequence). V lost 4 bases to trimming and J lost 11 bases, with 27 bases between them. The full variable domain, its missing parts supplied by reference TRBV5-4 and TRBJ1-1, is ETGVTQSPTHLIKTRGQQVTLRCSSQSGHNTVSWYQQALGQGPQFIFQYYREEENGRGNFPPRFSGLQFPNYSSELNVNALELDDSALYLCASSGRDKQFAKSAFFGQGTRLTVV.

This chain links TRBV30 with TRBJ2-1; D is possibly TRBD2 (6 bases). The CDR3 sequence is 14 residues long. Trimming cost V 5 bases and J 7 bases, with 18 bases left between them. Germline CDR1 reads GTSNPN; CDR2 reads SVGIG (reference sequence). CDR3 in amino acids: CAWAGTPRWNEQFF. DNA for the CDR3: TGTGCCTGGGCGGGGACGCCGCGATGGAATGAGCAGTTCTTC.

This chain uses TRBV11-3 with TRBJ2-1; D remains unclear. This CDR3 has 14 amino acids. CDR1 and CDR2 from the germline V gene are SGHNT and YENEEA. The ends were cut back, 0 bases at V and 4 bases at J, with 7 bases in the middle. In nucleotides, the CDR3 is TGTGCCAGCAGCTTAGATCCTATGTACAATGAGCAGTTCTTC. Translating it yields CASSLDPMYNEQFF.

A single count supports this clone. This sequence joins TRBV5-4 and TRBJ1-1; 7 bases align to TRBD1. Trimming took 4 bases from V and 3 from J; bases not matched to a gene: 9. Per germline, CDR1 SGHNT and CDR2 YYREEE (reference sequence). The CDR3 is made up of 15 amino acids. The CDR3 coding sequence is TGTGCCAGCAGCCCAACGGGACAGAGCTACACTGAAGCTTTCTTT. It specifies CASSPTGQSYTEAFF.

The chain uses TRBV19 and TRBJ1-1; TRBD1 agrees at 7 bases. CDR3 length equals 13 residues. CDR1 and CDR2 from the germline V gene are LNHDA and SQIVND (reference sequence). The J segment lost 4 bases and the V segment lost 5 bases, leaving 4 bases of the junction unmatched. The CDR3 DNA reads as TGTGCCAGTAGTTTGGGACAGTTCACTGAAGCTTTCTTT. As protein: CASSLGQFTEAFF.

The rearrangement uses TRBV28 and TRBJ1-1, with 8 bases matching TRBD1. J lost 1 base, V lost 5 bases, and 9 bases had no gene match. The CDR3 is 16 amino acids. The V gene's germline CDR1 is MDHEN and CDR2 SYDVKM. CDR3 in amino acids: CASSTMGTGTNTEAFF. The CDR3 DNA reads TGTGCCAGCAGTACAATGGGGACAGGTACGAACACTGAAGCTTTCTTT.